This T cell receptor beta chain originates from a study of blood T cell repertoires in COVID-19. Study background: Sample material is recorded as cDNA or gDNA derived from T cells, B-cell-depleted T cells, or PBMCs.

Data came from immunoSEQ multiplex PCR; TCRdb stores just in-frame clones and leaves some out. The sample consists of over 150,000 clones, about 85% of them appearing once. There are 16 residues in the CDR3. With 7 bases removed from V and 2 bases from J, the gap between germline ends came to 17 bases. The germline gives CDR1 SEHNR, CDR2 FQNEAQ (reference sequence). This receptor was identified in an older woman with COVID-19, enrolled during active disease. The chain carries TRBV7-9 and TRBJ1-4; D perhaps matches TRBD1 (6 bases). Input material: peripheral blood. The chain's CDR3 is CASTRQQGMTNEKLFF. As DNA, the CDR3 is TGTGCCAGCACGCGCCAACAGGGTATGACTAATGAAAAACTGTTTTTT.